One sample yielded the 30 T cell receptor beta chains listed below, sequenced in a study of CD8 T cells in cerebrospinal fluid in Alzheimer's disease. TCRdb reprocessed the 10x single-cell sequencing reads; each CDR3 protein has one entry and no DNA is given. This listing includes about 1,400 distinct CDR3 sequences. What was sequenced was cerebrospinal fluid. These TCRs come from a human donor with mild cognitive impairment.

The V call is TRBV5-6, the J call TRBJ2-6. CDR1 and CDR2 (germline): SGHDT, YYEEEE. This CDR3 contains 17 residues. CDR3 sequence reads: CASSLAPGRSGANVLTF. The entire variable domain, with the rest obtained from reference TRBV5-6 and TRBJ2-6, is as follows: DAGVTQSPTHLIKTRGQQVTLRCSPKSGHDTVSWYQQALGQGPQFIFQYYEEEERQRGNFPDRFSGHQFPNYSSELNVNALLLGDSALYLCASSLAPGRSGANVLTFGAGSRLTVL.

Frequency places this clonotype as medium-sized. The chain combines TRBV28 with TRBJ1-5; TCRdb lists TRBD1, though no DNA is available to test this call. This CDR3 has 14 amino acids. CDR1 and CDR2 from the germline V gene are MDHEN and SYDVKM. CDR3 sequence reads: CASSFPQRGQPQHF. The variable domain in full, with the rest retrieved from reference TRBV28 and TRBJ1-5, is DVKVTQSSRYLVKRTGEKVFLECVQDMDHENMFWYRQDPGLGLRLIYFSYDVKMKEKGDIPEGYSVSREKKERFSLILESASTNQTSMYLCASSFPQRGQPQHFGDGTRLSIL.

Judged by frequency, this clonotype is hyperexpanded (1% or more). CDR3 loop: CSVDGGFQDTQYF. V usage is TRBV29-1 and J usage is TRBJ2-3; absent DNA, TCRdb's TRBD1 call cannot be checked. Germline CDR1 reads SQVTM; CDR2 reads ANQGSEA. The CDR3 runs 13 residues.

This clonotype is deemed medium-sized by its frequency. The CDR3 sequence is CANQRGAQGEQFF. This chain links TRBV2 with TRBJ2-1; TCRdb reports TRBD2, a call that lacks DNA to check it against. CDR3 length: 13 residues. In germline, CDR1 is SNHLY, CDR2 FYNNEI.

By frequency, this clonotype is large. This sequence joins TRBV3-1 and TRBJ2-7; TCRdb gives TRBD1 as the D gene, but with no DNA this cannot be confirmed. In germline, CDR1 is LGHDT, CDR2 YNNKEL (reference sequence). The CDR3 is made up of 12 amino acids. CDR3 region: CASSLLQGEQYF.

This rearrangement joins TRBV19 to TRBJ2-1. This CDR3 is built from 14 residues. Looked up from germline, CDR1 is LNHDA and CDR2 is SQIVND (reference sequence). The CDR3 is CASSFERSYNEQFF. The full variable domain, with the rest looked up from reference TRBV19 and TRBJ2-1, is DGGITQSPKYLFRKEGQNVTLSCEQNLNHDAMYWYRQDPGQGLRLIYYSQIVNDFQKGDIAEGYSVSREKKESFPLTVTSAQKNPTAFYLCASSFERSYNEQFFGPGTRLTVL.

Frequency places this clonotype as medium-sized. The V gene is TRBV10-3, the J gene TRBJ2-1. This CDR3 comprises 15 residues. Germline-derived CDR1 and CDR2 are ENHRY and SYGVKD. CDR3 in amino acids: CAISETSDSYNEQFF.

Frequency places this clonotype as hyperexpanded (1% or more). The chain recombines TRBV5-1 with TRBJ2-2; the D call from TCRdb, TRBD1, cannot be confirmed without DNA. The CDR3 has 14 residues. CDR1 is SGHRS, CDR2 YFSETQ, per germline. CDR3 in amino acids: CASSSGAVTGELFF.

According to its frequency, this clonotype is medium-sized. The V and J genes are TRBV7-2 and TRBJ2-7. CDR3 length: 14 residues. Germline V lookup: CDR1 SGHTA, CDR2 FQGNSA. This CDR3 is CASSLVGSSYEQYF.

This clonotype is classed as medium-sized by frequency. CDR3 sequence reads: CASSLFRGAAYEQYF. V usage is TRBV5-6 and J usage is TRBJ2-7; TCRdb returns TRBD2, unconfirmable since there is no DNA. There are 15 residues in the CDR3. Germline values: CDR1 SGHDT, CDR2 YYEEEE. Full variable domain (outside the CDR3, taken from reference TRBV5-6 and TRBJ2-7): DAGVTQSPTHLIKTRGQQVTLRCSPKSGHDTVSWYQQALGQGPQFIFQYYEEEERQRGNFPDRFSGHQFPNYSSELNVNALLLGDSALYLCASSLFRGAAYEQYFGPGTRLTVT.

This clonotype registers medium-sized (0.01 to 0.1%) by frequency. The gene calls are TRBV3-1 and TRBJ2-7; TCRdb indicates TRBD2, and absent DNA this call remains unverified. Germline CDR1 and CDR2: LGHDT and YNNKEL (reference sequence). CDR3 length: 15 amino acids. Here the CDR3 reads CASSFTSGSSYEQYF.

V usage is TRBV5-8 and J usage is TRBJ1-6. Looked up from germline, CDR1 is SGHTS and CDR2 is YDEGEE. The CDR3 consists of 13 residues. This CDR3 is CASSLDGNSPLHF.

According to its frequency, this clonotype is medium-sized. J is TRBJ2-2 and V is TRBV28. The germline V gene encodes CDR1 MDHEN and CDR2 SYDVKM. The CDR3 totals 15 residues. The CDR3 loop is CASSLGGMNTGELFF.

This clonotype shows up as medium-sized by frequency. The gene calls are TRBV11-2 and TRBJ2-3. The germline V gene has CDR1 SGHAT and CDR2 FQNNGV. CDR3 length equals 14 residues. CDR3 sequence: CASSLGTSTDTQYF.

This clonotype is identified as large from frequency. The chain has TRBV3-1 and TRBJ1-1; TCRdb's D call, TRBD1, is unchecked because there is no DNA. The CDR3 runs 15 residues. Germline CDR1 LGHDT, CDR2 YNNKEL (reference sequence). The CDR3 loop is CASSPISGASTEAFF.

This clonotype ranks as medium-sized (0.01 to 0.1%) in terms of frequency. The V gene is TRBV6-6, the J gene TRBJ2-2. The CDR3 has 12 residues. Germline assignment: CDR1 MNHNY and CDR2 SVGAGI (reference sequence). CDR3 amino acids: CASSYRTGELFF.

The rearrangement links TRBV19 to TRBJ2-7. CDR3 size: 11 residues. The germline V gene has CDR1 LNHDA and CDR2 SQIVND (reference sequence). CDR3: CASSWAGEQYF.

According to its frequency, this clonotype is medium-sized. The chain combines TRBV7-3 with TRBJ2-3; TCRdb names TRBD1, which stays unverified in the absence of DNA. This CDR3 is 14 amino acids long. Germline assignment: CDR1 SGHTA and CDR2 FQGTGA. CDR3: CASSLGPGGDTQYF.

CDR3 sequence: CASSRQGTSGSNEQFF. The V call is TRBV19, the J call TRBJ2-1; the TRBD2 assignment by TCRdb is unverifiable without DNA. Germline V CDR1 and CDR2: LNHDA, SQIVND (reference sequence). The CDR3 is 16 amino acids.

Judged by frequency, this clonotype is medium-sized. The CDR3 region is CASSARGLAGDLDTQYF. This sequence joins TRBV7-3 and TRBJ2-3; TCRdb returns TRBD2, unconfirmable since there is no DNA. Germline CDR1 is SGHTA and CDR2 is FQGTGA. This CDR3 is built from 17 residues.

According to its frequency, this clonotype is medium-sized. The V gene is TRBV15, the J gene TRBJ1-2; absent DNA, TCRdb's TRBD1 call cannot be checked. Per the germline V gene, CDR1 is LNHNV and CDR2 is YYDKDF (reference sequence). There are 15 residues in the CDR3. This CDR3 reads CATSSGTSTNYGYTF.

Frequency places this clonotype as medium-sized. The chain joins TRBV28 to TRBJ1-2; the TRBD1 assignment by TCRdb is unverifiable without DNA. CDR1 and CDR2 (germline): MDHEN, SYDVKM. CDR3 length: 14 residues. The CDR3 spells CASSTDRGRYGYTF.

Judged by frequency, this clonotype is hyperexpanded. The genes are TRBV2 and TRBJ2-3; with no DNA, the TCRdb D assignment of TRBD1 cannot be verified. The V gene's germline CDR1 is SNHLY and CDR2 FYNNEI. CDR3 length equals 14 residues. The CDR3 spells CASYRGQGTDTQYF.

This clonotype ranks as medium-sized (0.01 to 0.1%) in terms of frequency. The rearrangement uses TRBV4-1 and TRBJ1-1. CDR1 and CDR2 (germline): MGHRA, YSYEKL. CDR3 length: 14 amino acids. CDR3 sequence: CASSQVGGRDDAFF.

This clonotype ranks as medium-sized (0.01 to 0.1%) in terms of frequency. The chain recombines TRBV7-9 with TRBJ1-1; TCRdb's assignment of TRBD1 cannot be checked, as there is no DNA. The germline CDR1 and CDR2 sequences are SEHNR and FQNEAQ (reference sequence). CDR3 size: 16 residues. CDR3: CASSSGQADRSSEAFF.

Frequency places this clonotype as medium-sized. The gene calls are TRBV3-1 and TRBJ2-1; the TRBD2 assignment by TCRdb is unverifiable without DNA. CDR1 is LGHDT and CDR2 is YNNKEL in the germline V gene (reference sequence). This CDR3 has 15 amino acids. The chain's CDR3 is CASSPRTSGYNEQFF.

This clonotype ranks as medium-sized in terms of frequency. CDR3 residues: CASSFGGSVNEQFF. J is TRBJ2-1 and V is TRBV27; no DNA is available, so the TRBD2 call from TCRdb remains unchecked. From germline, CDR1 is MNHEY and CDR2 SMNVEV (reference sequence). The CDR3 is 14 amino acids.

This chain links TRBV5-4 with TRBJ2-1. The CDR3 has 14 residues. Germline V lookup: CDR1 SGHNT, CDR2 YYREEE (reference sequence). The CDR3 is CASSLASGINEQFF.

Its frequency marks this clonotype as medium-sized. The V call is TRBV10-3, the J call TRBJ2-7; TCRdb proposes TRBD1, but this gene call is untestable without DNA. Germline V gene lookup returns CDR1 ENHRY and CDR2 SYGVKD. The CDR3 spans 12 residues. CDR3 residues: CAISGQGWEQYF.

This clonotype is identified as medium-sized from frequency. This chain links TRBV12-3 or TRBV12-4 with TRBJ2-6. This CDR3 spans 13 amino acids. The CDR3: CASSRSGANVLTF.